A selection of T cell receptor beta chains follows, all from one sample in a study of blood T cells in healthy people across ages. TCRdb fed the 5' RACE reads into MiXCR, producing one record per CDR3 protein. The data contain approximately 800,000 distinct CDR3 sequences, 20% to 25% of them singletons. This sample also belongs to another study, concerning T cells of mothers and their children.

Sequencing was done on a sample of blood. These receptors all come from a boy aged 5-17 years in good health. CDR3s include the opening cysteine and the closing phenylalanine or tryptophan. Fields, in order: D gene, V gene, J gene, clone size, CDR3 protein, CDR3 DNA. D genes are given only for firm matches. Clone size is stated in some rows and not others, as once, few, many or a class when expanded.

D: -
V: TRBV28
J: TRBJ1-5
size: -
CDR3: CASSASNQPQHF
DNA: TGTGCCAGCAGCGCTAGCAATCAGCCCCAGCATTTT

D: -
V: TRBV19
J: TRBJ2-5
size: -
CDR3: CASSRQSLQETQCF
DNA: TGTGCCAGTAGTCGACAGTCGCTCCAAGAGACCCAGTGCTTC

D: -
V: TRBV4-1
J: TRBJ2-7
size: -
CDR3: CASSQVKLAVDVQYF
DNA: TGCGCCAGCAGCCAAGTTAAGCTAGCTGTCGACGTGCAGTACTTC

D: TRBD2
V: TRBV29-1
J: TRBJ2-1
size: once
CDR3: CSVEGETLAGIYEQFF
DNA: TGCAGCGTTGAAGGGGAGACGCTAGCGGGAATATATGAGCAGTTCTTC

D: -
V: TRBV5-1
J: TRBJ2-5
size: -
CDR3: CASSLVQSGQETQYF
DNA: TGCGCCAGCAGCTTGGTTCAATCGGGGCAAGAGACCCAGTACTTC

D: -
V: TRBV6-1
J: TRBJ1-4
size: -
CDR3: CASRNGGGEKLFF
DNA: TGTGCCAGCAGGAACGGGGGCGGGGAAAAACTGTTTTTT

D: TRBD2
V: TRBV25-1
J: TRBJ2-7
size: -
CDR3: CASSEFASGSYEQYF
DNA: TGTGCCAGCAGTGAATTTGCTAGCGGCTCCTACGAGCAGTACTTC

D: -
V: TRBV7-2
J: TRBJ2-1
size: -
CDR3: CASSNPRSGAHNEQFF
DNA: TGTGCCAGCAGCAACCCTAGATCGGGAGCCCACAATGAGCAGTTCTTC

D: -
V: TRBV29-1
J: TRBJ2-1
size: few
CDR3: CSVIGTGGYNEQFF
DNA: TGCAGCGTAATCGGGACGGGCGGCTACAATGAGCAGTTCTTC

D: -
V: TRBV2
J: TRBJ2-1
size: -
CDR3: CACRNRTSYNEQFF
DNA: TGTGCCTGCAGGAATCGGACTTCCTACAATGAGCAGTTCTTC

D: -
V: TRBV13
J: TRBJ2-7
size: -
CDR3: CASSYGHLAPYEQYF
DNA: TGTGCCAGCAGTTATGGACACCTCGCCCCCTACGAGCAGTACTTC

D: -
V: TRBV19
J: TRBJ2-7
size: once
CDR3: CASSIAADSYEQYF
DNA: TGTGCCAGTAGTATCGCGGCGGATTCCTACGAGCAGTACTTC

D: -
V: TRBV30
J: TRBJ1-1
size: few
CDR3: CAWTYMNTEAFF
DNA: TGTGCCTGGACGTACATGAACACTGAAGCTTTCTTT

D: TRBD1
V: TRBV12-3/TRBV12-4
J: TRBJ2-3
size: -
CDR3: CASSQDRVVVDTQYF
DNA: TGTGCCAGCAGCCAGGACAGGGTTGTTGTTGATACGCAGTATTTT

D: TRBD2
V: TRBV4-1
J: TRBJ2-1
size: many
CDR3: CASSHGGGNNEQFF
DNA: TGCGCCAGCAGCCACGGGGGGGGGAACAATGAGCAGTTCTTC

D: TRBD2
V: TRBV29-1
J: TRBJ2-2
size: few
CDR3: CSAARGYPSGVNTGELFF
DNA: TGCAGCGCCGCAAGAGGCTATCCTAGCGGAGTGAACACCGGGGAGCTGTTTTTT

D: TRBD1
V: TRBV6-1
J: TRBJ1-2
size: -
CDR3: CASSTTGDGDYGYTF
DNA: TGTGCCAGCAGTACAACAGGGGATGGGGACTATGGCTACACCTTC

D: -
V: TRBV4-3
J: TRBJ2-7
size: few
CDR3: CASSQDRAGAYEQYF
DNA: TGCGCCAGCAGCCAAGATCGGGCAGGAGCCTACGAGCAGTACTTC

D: -
V: TRBV7-6
J: TRBJ2-7
size: -
CDR3: CASSFSGDEQYF
DNA: TGTGCCAGCAGCTTTAGTGGCGACGAGCAGTACTTC

D: -
V: TRBV9
J: TRBJ1-1
size: -
CDR3: CASSVGELGSAFF
DNA: TGTGCCAGCAGCGTAGGAGAGCTAGGGAGTGCTTTCTTT

D: -
V: TRBV11-2
J: TRBJ1-2
size: -
CDR3: CASSLEAGEFNYGYTF
DNA: TGTGCCAGCAGCTTAGAGGCAGGGGAGTTTAACTATGGCTACACCTTC

D: TRBD1
V: TRBV6-6
J: TRBJ1-4
size: -
CDR3: CASSRTQGAKLFF
DNA: TGTGCCAGCAGCCGCACACAGGGGGCAAAACTGTTTTTT

D: TRBD2
V: TRBV20-1
J: TRBJ2-1
size: -
CDR3: CSARDLAGGPGVEQFF
DNA: TGCAGTGCTAGAGACCTAGCGGGGGGGCCAGGGGTTGAGCAGTTCTTC

D: -
V: TRBV4-1
J: TRBJ1-4
size: few
CDR3: CASSQGNRFWEKLFF
DNA: TGCGCCAGCAGCCAAGGAAACAGGTTTTGGGAAAAACTGTTTTTT

D: -
V: TRBV7-3
J: TRBJ2-3
size: few
CDR3: CASSLFRGLGSTDTQYF
DNA: TGTGCCAGCAGCTTATTCCGGGGTCTGGGTAGCACAGATACGCAGTATTTT

D: TRBD2
V: TRBV27
J: TRBJ2-1
size: few
CDR3: CASSRFLAGAYNEQFF
DNA: TGTGCCAGCAGTAGATTCCTAGCGGGGGCCTACAATGAGCAGTTCTTC

D: -
V: TRBV27
J: TRBJ2-3
size: -
CDR3: CASSLQPSGTDTQYF
DNA: TGTGCCAGCAGTTTACAACCGTCGGGCACAGATACGCAGTATTTT

D: -
V: TRBV6-2/TRBV6-3
J: TRBJ2-6
size: many
CDR3: CASSKGDGANVLTF
DNA: TGTGCCAGCAGCAAAGGGGATGGGGCCAACGTCCTGACTTTC

D: TRBD1
V: TRBV5-5
J: TRBJ2-7
size: -
CDR3: CASSLTGQGIYEQYF
DNA: TGTGCCAGCAGCTTAACGGGACAGGGGATCTACGAGCAGTACTTC

D: -
V: TRBV3-1
J: TRBJ1-1
size: few
CDR3: CASSPRDRTEAFF
DNA: TGTGCCAGCAGCCCCAGGGACCGCACTGAAGCTTTCTTT

D: -
V: TRBV9
J: TRBJ1-2
size: -
CDR3: CASSVASSGQGDGYTF
DNA: TGTGCCAGCAGCGTAGCTTCTTCCGGGCAGGGAGATGGCTACACCTTC

D: -
V: TRBV15
J: TRBJ2-5
size: few
CDR3: CATSRAPLPGNEETQYF
DNA: TGTGCCACCAGCAGGGCGCCCCTCCCAGGGAATGAAGAGACCCAGTACTTC

D: -
V: TRBV7-2
J: TRBJ2-3
size: -
CDR3: CASSLGGVGGADTQYF
DNA: TGTGCCAGCAGCTTAGGAGGAGTGGGGGGGGCGGATACGCAGTATTTT

D: -
V: TRBV7-9
J: TRBJ2-7
size: -
CDR3: CASTSTSSYEQYF
DNA: TGTGCCAGCACCAGCACGAGCTCCTACGAGCAGTACTTC

D: -
V: TRBV29-1
J: TRBJ2-1
size: -
CDR3: CSVDPRGNEQFF
DNA: TGCAGCGTGGACCCCAGAGGGAATGAGCAGTTCTTC

D: -
V: TRBV7-9
J: TRBJ2-4
size: -
CDR3: CASGGLAKNIQYF
DNA: TGTGCCAGCGGTGGGTTAGCCAAAAACATTCAGTACTTC

D: -
V: TRBV27
J: TRBJ2-4
size: -
CDR3: CASSLRGPPIAKNIQYF
DNA: TGTGCCAGCAGTTTAAGGGGACCGCCAATAGCCAAAAACATTCAGTACTTC

D: -
V: TRBV12-3/TRBV12-4
J: TRBJ2-1
size: -
CDR3: CASSLIGTSEQFF
DNA: TGTGCCAGCAGTTTAATAGGTACGAGCGAGCAGTTCTTC

D: -
V: TRBV12-3/TRBV12-4
J: TRBJ2-4
size: many
CDR3: CASSPQLAKNIQYF
DNA: TGTGCCAGCAGCCCCCAGCTAGCCAAAAACATTCAGTACTTC

D: TRBD1
V: TRBV9
J: TRBJ2-2
size: many
CDR3: CASSAPGQGITGELFF
DNA: TGTGCCAGCAGCGCTCCGGGACAGGGTATCACCGGGGAGCTGTTTTTT

D: -
V: TRBV29-1
J: TRBJ2-7
size: -
CDR3: CSVEPEGNYEQYF
DNA: TGCAGCGTTGAACCGGAAGGGAACTACGAGCAGTACTTC

D: TRBD2
V: TRBV4-1
J: TRBJ2-5
size: -
CDR3: CASSQPGLAGAEVETQYF
DNA: TGCGCCAGCAGCCAACCGGGACTAGCGGGAGCGGAGGTGGAGACCCAGTACTTC

D: TRBD1
V: TRBV5-1
J: TRBJ2-1
size: few
CDR3: CASSYGQGDEQFF
DNA: TGCGCCAGCAGCTATGGACAGGGAGATGAGCAGTTCTTC

D: TRBD2
V: TRBV29-1
J: TRBJ2-1
size: -
CDR3: CSVEGLAGVYNEQFF
DNA: TGCAGCGTAGAGGGACTAGCGGGCGTCTACAATGAGCAGTTCTTC

D: -
V: TRBV12-3/TRBV12-4
J: TRBJ1-1
size: -
CDR3: CASSLSGAFF
DNA: TGTGCCAGCAGTTTATCAGGAGCTTTCTTT

D: TRBD2
V: TRBV29-1
J: TRBJ2-1
size: few
CDR3: CSVGGELAGGGEQFF
DNA: TGCAGCGTTGGGGGAGAACTAGCGGGAGGTGGTGAGCAGTTCTTC

D: -
V: TRBV9
J: TRBJ2-6
size: few
CDR3: CASSVGQGITGANVLTF
DNA: TGTGCCAGCAGCGTAGGGCAGGGTATCACTGGGGCCAACGTCCTGACTTTC

D: -
V: TRBV5-6
J: TRBJ2-7
size: -
CDR3: CASSFYLDSSYEQYF
DNA: TGTGCCAGCAGCTTCTACCTTGACAGTTCCTACGAGCAGTACTTC

D: -
V: TRBV6-6
J: TRBJ2-5
size: -
CDR3: CASSYLSSYQETQYF
DNA: TGTGCCAGCAGTTACTTGTCCTCGTACCAAGAGACCCAGTACTTC

D: TRBD2
V: TRBV4-3
J: TRBJ2-7
size: few
CDR3: CASSQDRNSREDEQYF
DNA: TGCGCCAGCAGCCAAGATAGGAACAGCCGGGAGGACGAGCAGTACTTC

D: TRBD2
V: TRBV28
J: TRBJ2-3
size: many
CDR3: CASSASGGLSDTQYF
DNA: TGTGCCAGCAGTGCTAGCGGGGGGCTGTCAGATACGCAGTATTTT

D: TRBD1
V: TRBV28
J: TRBJ2-7
size: once
CDR3: CASSLGDRVFEQYF
DNA: TGTGCCAGCAGTTTAGGGGACAGGGTATTCGAGCAGTACTTC

D: TRBD1
V: TRBV5-1
J: TRBJ2-5
size: few
CDR3: CASSAVGGDETQYF
DNA: TGCGCCAGCAGCGCAGTAGGGGGCGATGAGACCCAGTACTTC

D: -
V: TRBV25-1
J: TRBJ2-1
size: few
CDR3: CASSEGWGTYNEQFF
DNA: TGTGCCAGCAGTGAAGGGTGGGGTACCTACAATGAGCAGTTCTTC

D: -
V: TRBV7-8
J: TRBJ2-5
size: few
CDR3: CASSLMGVDSTEETQYF
DNA: TGTGCCAGCAGCTTAATGGGCGTGGATTCAACCGAAGAGACCCAGTACTTC

D: -
V: TRBV20-1
J: TRBJ1-1
size: -
CDR3: CSARVPEGLNTEAFF
DNA: TGCAGTGCTAGGGTCCCAGAGGGGTTGAACACTGAAGCTTTCTTT

D: -
V: TRBV28
J: TRBJ2-1
size: -
CDR3: CASRVSGRDNEQFF
DNA: TGTGCCAGCAGGGTTAGTGGGCGAGACAATGAGCAGTTCTTC

D: TRBD1
V: TRBV2
J: TRBJ1-5
size: few
CDR3: CASAWISLRGAAQPQHF
DNA: TGTGCCAGCGCCTGGATAAGCCTCAGGGGGGCAGCTCAGCCCCAGCATTTT

D: -
V: TRBV7-2
J: TRBJ2-1
size: -
CDR3: CASSLAGAVYNEQFF
DNA: TGTGCCAGCAGCTTAGCGGGAGCCGTCTACAATGAGCAGTTCTTC